These T cell receptor beta chains were read from a single sample in a study of T cell responses to AZD1222 COVID-19 vaccine. Clones were sequenced by immunoSEQ multiplex PCR, and TCRdb holds only the in-frame ones, with some missing. The sample lists about 260,000 clones, 85% to 95% seen once, with around 0.58% in the top ten. The sequencing used peripheral blood, collected on day 0 of AZD1222 vaccination. The receptors were sampled from an adult in good health. Both conserved end residues are part of each CDR3. D genes are given only for firm matches. Expanded clones are given a class, and other clones once, few, many or no size at all.

j_gene: TRBJ1-4
v_gene: TRBV19
abundance: NA
d_gene: TRBD1
CDR3aa: CASSKGQGAATNEKLFF
CDR3nt: TGTGCCAGTAGTAAGGGACAGGGGGCTGCAACTAATGAAAAACTGTTTTTT

j_gene: TRBJ2-1
v_gene: TRBV9
abundance: once
d_gene: TRBD1
CDR3aa: CASSPGTGNNEQFF
CDR3nt: TGTGCCAGCAGCCCCGGGACAGGGAACAATGAGCAGTTCTTC

j_gene: TRBJ1-1
v_gene: TRBV12-3/TRBV12-4
abundance: NA
d_gene: NA
CDR3aa: CASRLRAGTEAFF
CDR3nt: TGTGCCAGCAGACTCAGGGCCGGCACTGAAGCTTTCTTT

j_gene: TRBJ1-2
v_gene: TRBV27
abundance: NA
d_gene: NA
CDR3aa: CASSLRQGHGYTF
CDR3nt: TGTGCCAGCAGTTTAAGGCAGGGCCATGGCTACACCTTC

j_gene: TRBJ1-5
v_gene: TRBV10-3
abundance: NA
d_gene: NA
CDR3aa: CAISAGGNQPQHF
CDR3nt: TGTGCCATCAGTGCAGGGGGCAATCAGCCCCAGCATTTT

j_gene: TRBJ2-1
v_gene: TRBV13
abundance: NA
d_gene: NA
CDR3aa: CASSDSPYAVYNEQFF
CDR3nt: TGTGCCAGCAGCGACTCCCCATATGCTGTTTACAATGAGCAGTTCTTC

j_gene: TRBJ1-2
v_gene: TRBV5-1
abundance: NA
d_gene: NA
CDR3aa: CASSLADGGYGYTF
CDR3nt: TGCGCCAGCAGCTTGGCAGACGGTGGGTATGGCTACACCTTC

j_gene: TRBJ2-7
v_gene: TRBV11-3
abundance: NA
d_gene: TRBD2
CDR3aa: CASSWGLAGTSEQYF
CDR3nt: TGTGCCAGCAGCTGGGGACTAGCGGGGACCTCAGAGCAGTACTTC

j_gene: TRBJ1-1
v_gene: TRBV3-1/TRBV3-2
abundance: NA
d_gene: NA
CDR3aa: CASSRDAQNTEAFF
CDR3nt: TGTGCCAGCAGCCGAGACGCTCAGAACACTGAAGCTTTCTTT

j_gene: TRBJ2-5
v_gene: TRBV2
abundance: few
d_gene: NA
CDR3aa: CASSEYETQYF
CDR3nt: TGTGCCAGCAGTGAATATGAGACCCAGTACTTC

j_gene: TRBJ1-2
v_gene: TRBV7-2
abundance: NA
d_gene: NA
CDR3aa: CATRRGSYGYTF
CDR3nt: TGTGCCACCCGGCGGGGGTCCTATGGCTACACCTTC

j_gene: TRBJ2-1
v_gene: TRBV10-3
abundance: NA
d_gene: NA
CDR3aa: CAISEPPWRPELYNEQFF
CDR3nt: TGTGCCATCAGTGAGCCCCCTTGGCGCCCAGAGCTTTACAATGAGCAGTTCTTC

j_gene: TRBJ2-1
v_gene: TRBV9
abundance: NA
d_gene: NA
CDR3aa: CASGGSSYNEQFF
CDR3nt: TGTGCCAGCGGGGGCAGCTCCTACAATGAGCAGTTCTTC

j_gene: TRBJ2-2
v_gene: TRBV29-1
abundance: once
d_gene: NA
CDR3aa: CSVLSNTGELFF
CDR3nt: TGCAGCGTTCTATCTAACACCGGGGAGCTGTTTTTT

j_gene: TRBJ2-5
v_gene: TRBV7-7
abundance: once
d_gene: NA
CDR3aa: CASSPRVGETQYF
CDR3nt: TGTGCTAGCAGCCCGAGGGTCGGTGAGACCCAGTACTTC

j_gene: TRBJ1-2
v_gene: TRBV7-2
abundance: NA
d_gene: NA
CDR3aa: CASSLTTKDGYTF
CDR3nt: TGTGCCAGCAGCTTAACAACTAAGGACGGCTACACCTTC

j_gene: TRBJ1-2
v_gene: TRBV6-5
abundance: NA
d_gene: TRBD1
CDR3aa: CASGRQGNGYTF
CDR3nt: TGTGCCAGCGGAAGACAGGGGAATGGCTACACCTTC

j_gene: TRBJ1-1
v_gene: TRBV30
abundance: NA
d_gene: NA
CDR3aa: CAWSVLTGGTEAFF
CDR3nt: TGTGCCTGGAGTGTACTGACCGGGGGCACTGAAGCTTTCTTT

j_gene: TRBJ2-2
v_gene: TRBV19
abundance: NA
d_gene: TRBD1
CDR3aa: CASSIRQGNGELFF
CDR3nt: TGTGCCAGTAGTATAAGACAGGGGAACGGGGAGCTGTTTTTT

j_gene: TRBJ2-3
v_gene: TRBV3-1/TRBV3-2
abundance: NA
d_gene: TRBD2
CDR3aa: CASSRAGGNTDTQYF
CDR3nt: TGTGCCAGCAGCCGAGCGGGGGGAAACACAGATACGCAGTATTTT

j_gene: TRBJ1-2
v_gene: TRBV7-9
abundance: NA
d_gene: NA
CDR3aa: CASSHSGLYGYTF
CDR3nt: TGTGCCAGCAGCCACTCAGGGCTCTATGGCTACACCTTC

j_gene: TRBJ2-7
v_gene: TRBV7-2
abundance: NA
d_gene: NA
CDR3aa: CARSRAGGQSSYEQYF
CDR3nt: TGTGCCAGGAGTCGCGCGGGTGGACAGAGCTCCTACGAGCAGTACTTC

j_gene: TRBJ1-2
v_gene: TRBV2
abundance: NA
d_gene: NA
CDR3aa: CASSETTGPSYGYTF
CDR3nt: TGTGCCAGCAGTGAAACTACGGGGCCTTCCTATGGCTACACCTTC

j_gene: TRBJ2-1
v_gene: TRBV5-6
abundance: NA
d_gene: NA
CDR3aa: CASSWRTEQFF
CDR3nt: TGTGCCAGCAGCTGGCGTACTGAGCAGTTCTTC

j_gene: TRBJ1-6
v_gene: TRBV19
abundance: NA
d_gene: TRBD1
CDR3aa: CASSFLRDSNSPLHF
CDR3nt: TGTGCCAGTAGTTTTCTCCGGGACAGTAATTCACCCCTCCACTTT

j_gene: TRBJ2-3
v_gene: TRBV18
abundance: NA
d_gene: NA
CDR3aa: CASSSRERADTQYF
CDR3nt: TGTGCCAGCTCAAGTCGGGAGCGGGCAGATACGCAGTATTTT

j_gene: TRBJ1-1
v_gene: TRBV19
abundance: NA
d_gene: NA
CDR3aa: CASHLGALNTEAFF
CDR3nt: TGTGCCAGCCATCTGGGGGCCTTGAACACTGAAGCTTTCTTT

j_gene: TRBJ2-7
v_gene: TRBV7-2
abundance: NA
d_gene: NA
CDR3aa: CASSLGRTLLAEQYF
CDR3nt: TGTGCCAGCAGCTTGGGACGGACACTCCTAGCGGAGCAGTACTTC

j_gene: TRBJ1-4
v_gene: TRBV6-5
abundance: NA
d_gene: NA
CDR3aa: CASSYDSYNEKLFF
CDR3nt: TGTGCCAGCAGTTACGACAGTTATAATGAAAAACTGTTTTTT

j_gene: TRBJ1-1
v_gene: TRBV19
abundance: NA
d_gene: NA
CDR3aa: CASSIGTFGVQQTEAFF
CDR3nt: TGTGCCAGTAGTATCGGGACGTTTGGGGTCCAACAAACTGAAGCTTTCTTT

j_gene: TRBJ1-2
v_gene: TRBV19
abundance: NA
d_gene: NA
CDR3aa: CASSMVEQLSNYGYTF
CDR3nt: TGTGCCAGTAGTATGGTGGAGCAGCTCTCTAACTATGGCTACACCTTC

j_gene: TRBJ2-1
v_gene: TRBV20-1
abundance: NA
d_gene: TRBD2
CDR3aa: CSPGGAEQQFF
CDR3nt: TGCAGTCCGGGAGGTGCAGAGCAGCAGTTCTTC

j_gene: TRBJ1-3
v_gene: TRBV6-5
abundance: once
d_gene: NA
CDR3aa: CASSYSLKDSGNTIYF
CDR3nt: TGTGCCAGCAGTTACTCGTTAAAGGACTCTGGAAACACCATATATTTT

j_gene: TRBJ1-6
v_gene: TRBV18
abundance: NA
d_gene: NA
CDR3aa: CASSGGEPLNLHF
CDR3nt: TGTGCCAGCTCAGGGGGGGAACCCCTCAACCTCCACTTT

j_gene: TRBJ2-3
v_gene: TRBV25-1
abundance: NA
d_gene: NA
CDR3aa: CASLGRGADTQYF
CDR3nt: TGTGCCAGCCTCGGTAGGGGAGCAGATACGCAGTATTTT

j_gene: TRBJ2-7
v_gene: TRBV9
abundance: NA
d_gene: NA
CDR3aa: CASSSHPGGTQPYEQYF
CDR3nt: TGTGCCAGCAGCTCCCACCCAGGGGGGACACAGCCCTACGAGCAGTACTTC

j_gene: TRBJ1-1
v_gene: TRBV4-1
abundance: NA
d_gene: NA
CDR3aa: CASSRMNTEAFF
CDR3nt: TGCGCCAGCAGCCGGATGAACACTGAAGCTTTCTTT

j_gene: TRBJ1-3
v_gene: TRBV5-8
abundance: NA
d_gene: TRBD1
CDR3aa: CASSLGTGLSGNTIYF
CDR3nt: TGTGCCAGCAGTCTTGGGACAGGGCTCTCTGGAAACACCATATATTTT

j_gene: TRBJ1-2
v_gene: TRBV6-2/TRBV6-3
abundance: NA
d_gene: TRBD1
CDR3aa: CASSYTPRDRGEDGYTF
CDR3nt: TGTGCCAGCAGTTACACTCCTCGGGACAGGGGAGAGGATGGCTACACCTTC

j_gene: TRBJ1-5
v_gene: TRBV10-2
abundance: NA
d_gene: TRBD1
CDR3aa: CASSGRQGGVSNQPQHF
CDR3nt: TGCGCCAGCAGTGGACGACAGGGCGGCGTGAGCAATCAGCCCCAGCATTTT

j_gene: TRBJ2-7
v_gene: TRBV3-1/TRBV3-2
abundance: NA
d_gene: NA
CDR3aa: CASSQVSANPYEQYF
CDR3nt: TGTGCCAGCAGCCAAGTCAGCGCCAATCCCTACGAGCAGTACTTC

j_gene: TRBJ2-7
v_gene: TRBV12-3/TRBV12-4
abundance: NA
d_gene: TRBD2
CDR3aa: CASSSTSGSEQYF
CDR3nt: TGTGCCAGCAGTTCGACTAGCGGGAGTGAGCAGTACTTC

j_gene: TRBJ2-1
v_gene: TRBV7-2
abundance: NA
d_gene: TRBD2
CDR3aa: CASSLQGAVAGGGPFF
CDR3nt: TGTGCCAGCAGCTTACAGGGGGCAGTAGCGGGAGGAGGGCCGTTCTTC

j_gene: TRBJ2-5
v_gene: TRBV21-1
abundance: NA
d_gene: NA
CDR3aa: CARPEAPTGEETQYF
CDR3nt: TGTGCCCGCCCCGAGGCCCCGACAGGGGAAGAGACCCAGTACTTC

j_gene: TRBJ1-5
v_gene: TRBV27
abundance: NA
d_gene: NA
CDR3aa: CASSARAGQPQHF
CDR3nt: TGTGCCAGCAGCGCCCGAGCCGGTCAGCCCCAGCATTTT

j_gene: TRBJ1-1
v_gene: TRBV27
abundance: NA
d_gene: NA
CDR3aa: CASSLSGGAAGSAFF
CDR3nt: TGTGCCAGCAGTTTATCAGGAGGGGCCGCGGGGTCGGCTTTCTTT

j_gene: TRBJ2-7
v_gene: TRBV10-2
abundance: NA
d_gene: TRBD1
CDR3aa: CASGDRALSYEQYF
CDR3nt: TGCGCCAGCGGGGACAGGGCGCTTTCCTACGAGCAGTACTTC

j_gene: TRBJ1-1
v_gene: TRBV3-1/TRBV3-2
abundance: NA
d_gene: NA
CDR3aa: CASSPNEGRTEAFF
CDR3nt: TGTGCCAGCAGCCCGAACGAGGGGAGAACTGAAGCTTTCTTT

j_gene: TRBJ1-4
v_gene: TRBV3-1/TRBV3-2
abundance: NA
d_gene: NA
CDR3aa: CASSQRGGPEKLFF
CDR3nt: TGTGCCAGCAGCCAAAGGGGGGGACCCGAAAAACTGTTTTTT

j_gene: TRBJ2-3
v_gene: TRBV7-2
abundance: NA
d_gene: NA
CDR3aa: CASSPRTSRTDTQYF
CDR3nt: TGTGCCAGCAGCCCCCGGACTTCTCGCACAGATACGCAGTATTTT

j_gene: TRBJ2-5
v_gene: TRBV5-4
abundance: NA
d_gene: NA
CDR3aa: CASSLATTQETQYF
CDR3nt: TGTGCCAGCAGCTTGGCGACTACCCAAGAGACCCAGTACTTC

j_gene: TRBJ2-3
v_gene: TRBV7-6
abundance: NA
d_gene: NA
CDR3aa: CASTSAGKGSDTQYF
CDR3nt: TGTGCCAGCACCAGCGCGGGAAAGGGATCAGATACGCAGTATTTT

j_gene: TRBJ1-2
v_gene: TRBV28
abundance: once
d_gene: NA
CDR3aa: CASGSGQGYGYTF
CDR3nt: TGTGCCAGCGGGTCGGGACAAGGCTATGGCTACACCTTC

j_gene: TRBJ2-7
v_gene: TRBV28
abundance: NA
d_gene: NA
CDR3aa: CASSSEGEQYF
CDR3nt: TGTGCCAGCAGCTCCGAGGGAGAGCAGTACTTC